Sequencing of this T cell receptor (beta chain) was carried out in a study of T cells in localized non-small cell lung cancer. Study-wide results and caveats: Median approximately 58 top-100 tumor clones were shared with paired adjacent lung. A higher density of T cells in blood coincided with extended overall survival.

As concerns this clone: Its antigen is unknown.

Sequencing was performed with immunoSEQ multiplex PCR; in TCRdb, only in-frame clones are kept and a portion is missing. The data contain tens of thousands of clones, roughly 90% of them seen just once; the ten biggest clones take up approximately 2.5%. This CDR3 has 16 amino acids. Germline V lookup: CDR1 MNHNY, CDR2 SVGAGI (reference sequence). Trimming cost V 5 bases and J 0 bases, with 15 bases left between them. The sequence was collected from a female donor over 55 with stage I squamous cell lung carcinoma. This specimen was peripheral blood, taken before any cancer treatment. This chain uses TRBV6-6 with TRBJ2-3; D is undetermined. This CDR3 reads CASSRTALRSTDTQYF. CDR3 DNA sequence: TGTGCCAGCAGTCGGACGGCCCTAAGAAGCACAGATACGCAGTATTTT.